The entry below describes one T cell receptor beta chain. The antigen remains undetermined. The record originates from a study of T cells in Graves' hyperthyroidism and ophthalmopathy. The wider study: The blood sample was taken at first diagnosis, before treatment began.

Amplified TCR beta CDR3 regions came from RNA transcripts. The HTBI primer set drove a first-round RT-PCR of the TCR CDR3. In TCRdb, the multiplex PCR reads were re-called with MiXCR into one record per CDR3 protein. The sample lists some 350,000 distinct CDR3 sequences, roughly 15% occurring once. Trimming stripped 6 bases from V and 5 bases from J, with 14 bases between. Per germline, CDR1 MDHEN and CDR2 SYDVKM. The CDR3 covers 14 residues. Study-wide findings and caveats: The model made its ophthalmopathy prediction, and onset followed a median roughly 6.5 months later. From stable hyperthyroidism, ophthalmopathy was separated by a 13 V-J model.

The J gene is TRBJ1-3, the V gene TRBV28; weak D call: TRBD1 (6 bases). The sequenced material came from blood. The receptor was isolated from a woman in her fifties or sixties with Graves' ophthalmopathy. The CDR3 DNA is TGTGCCAGCAGCCCTGGGGGGGCTCGAAACACCATATATTTT. It specifies CASSPGGARNTIYF.